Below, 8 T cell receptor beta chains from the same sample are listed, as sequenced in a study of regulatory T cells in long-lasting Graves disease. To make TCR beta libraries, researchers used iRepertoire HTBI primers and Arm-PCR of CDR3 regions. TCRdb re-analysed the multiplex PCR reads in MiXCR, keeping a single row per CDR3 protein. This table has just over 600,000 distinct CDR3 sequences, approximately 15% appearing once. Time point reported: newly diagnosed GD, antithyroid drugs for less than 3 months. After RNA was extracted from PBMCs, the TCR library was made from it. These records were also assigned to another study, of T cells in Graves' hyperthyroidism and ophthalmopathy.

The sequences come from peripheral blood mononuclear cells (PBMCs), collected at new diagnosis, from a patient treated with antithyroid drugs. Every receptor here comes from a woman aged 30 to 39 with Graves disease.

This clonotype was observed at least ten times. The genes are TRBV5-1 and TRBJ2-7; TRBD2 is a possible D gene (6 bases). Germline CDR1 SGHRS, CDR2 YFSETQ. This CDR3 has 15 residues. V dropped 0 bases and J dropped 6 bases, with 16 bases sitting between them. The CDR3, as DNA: TGCGCCAGCAGCTTGGCCTCTACGGCGGGGAGCGAGCAGTACTTC. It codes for CASSLASTAGSEQYF.

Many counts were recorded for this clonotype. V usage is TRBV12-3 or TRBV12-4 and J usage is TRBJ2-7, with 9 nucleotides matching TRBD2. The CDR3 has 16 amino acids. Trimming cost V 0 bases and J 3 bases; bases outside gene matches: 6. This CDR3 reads CASSLAALAGNYEQYF. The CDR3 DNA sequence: TGTGCCAGCAGTTTAGCGGCCCTAGCGGGAAACTACGAGCAGTACTTC.

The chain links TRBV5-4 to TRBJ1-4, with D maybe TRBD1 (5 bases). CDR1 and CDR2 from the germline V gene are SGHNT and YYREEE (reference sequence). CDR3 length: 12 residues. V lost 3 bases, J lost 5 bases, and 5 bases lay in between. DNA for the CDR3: TGTGCCAGCAGCTGGGGGAATGAAAAACTGTTTTTT. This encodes CASSWGNEKLFF.

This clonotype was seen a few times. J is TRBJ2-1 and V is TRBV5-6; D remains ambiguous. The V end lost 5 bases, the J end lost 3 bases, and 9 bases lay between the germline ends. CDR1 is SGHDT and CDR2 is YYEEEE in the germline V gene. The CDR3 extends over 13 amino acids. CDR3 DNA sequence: TGTGCCAGCAGGGAGTCACTCTACAATGAGCAGTTCTTC. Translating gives CASRESLYNEQFF.

CDR3 amino acids: CASTLLAGGAYNEQFF. The CDR3 nucleotides read TGTGCCAGCACCCTCCTGGCTGGGGGCGCCTACAATGAGCAGTTCTTC. The chain employs TRBV27 and TRBJ2-1; TRBD1 is a possible D gene (6 bases). Trimming removed 7 bases at V and 2 bases at J, with 18 bases between. The CDR3 contains 16 residues. From germline, CDR1 is MNHEY and CDR2 SMNVEV (reference sequence).

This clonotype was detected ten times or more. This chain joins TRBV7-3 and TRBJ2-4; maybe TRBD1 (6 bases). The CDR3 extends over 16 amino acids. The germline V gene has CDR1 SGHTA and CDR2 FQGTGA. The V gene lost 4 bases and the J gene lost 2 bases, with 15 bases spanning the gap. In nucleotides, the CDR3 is TGTGCCAGCAGCTCCGGGACATTCGCGACCAAAAACATTCAGTACTTC. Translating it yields CASSSGTFATKNIQYF.

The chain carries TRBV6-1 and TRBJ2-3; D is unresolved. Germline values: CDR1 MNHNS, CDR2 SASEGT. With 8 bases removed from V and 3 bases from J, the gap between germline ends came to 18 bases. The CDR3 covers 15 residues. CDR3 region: CASAPPRPVTDTQYF. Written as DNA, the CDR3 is TGTGCCAGCGCCCCCCCCAGGCCCGTGACAGATACGCAGTATTTT.

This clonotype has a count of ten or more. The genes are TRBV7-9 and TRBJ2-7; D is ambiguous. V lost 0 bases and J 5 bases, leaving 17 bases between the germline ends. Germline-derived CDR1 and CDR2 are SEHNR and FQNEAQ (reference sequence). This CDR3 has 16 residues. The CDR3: CASSLAPLLDFDEQYF. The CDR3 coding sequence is TGTGCCAGCAGCTTAGCGCCGTTGTTGGATTTTGACGAGCAGTACTTC.